Below, 3 T cell receptor beta chains from the same sample are listed, as sequenced in a study of identical twins. TCRdb ran MiXCR on the 5' RACE reads and lists one entry per CDR3 protein. The sample has approximately 500,000 distinct CDR3 sequences; 24% are singletons. These data were also filed under a second study, of T cells expressing NK-cell markers.

The sequencing sample was made of CD4+ T cells sorted from blood. Receptor source: a woman under 30 in good health.

This clonotype was counted only a few times. The chain employs TRBV10-3 and TRBJ1-1; weak D call: TRBD1 (6 bases). Germline CDR1 ENHRY, CDR2 SYGVKD. This CDR3 is 13 amino acids long. Trimming pared 6 bases from V and 4 bases from J, leaving 12 bases between. CDR3 nucleotides: TGTGCCATCAGGGGAGGGACAAGCACTGAAGCTTTCTTT. Its protein is CAIRGGTSTEAFF.

The chain has TRBV4-2 and TRBJ2-3; TRBD1 might be the D (5 bases). From germline, CDR1 is LGHNA and CDR2 YNFKEQ. CDR3 length equals 17 residues. The V end lost 0 bases, the J end lost 1 base, and 14 bases lay between the germline ends. CDR3 coding DNA: TGTGCCAGCAGCCAAGAAGTTAGCCTAGGGGGCACAGATACGCAGTATTTT. This translates into CASSQEVSLGGTDTQYF.

This clonotype turned up a few times. The V gene is TRBV12-3 or TRBV12-4, the J gene TRBJ2-5; weak D call: TRBD1 (6 bases). This CDR3 spans 12 amino acids. Trimming cost V 6 bases and J 5 bases, with 10 bases left between them. The CDR3 loop reads CASRPQGETQYF. The DNA for the CDR3 is TGTGCCAGCAGGCCTCAGGGGGAGACCCAGTACTTC.